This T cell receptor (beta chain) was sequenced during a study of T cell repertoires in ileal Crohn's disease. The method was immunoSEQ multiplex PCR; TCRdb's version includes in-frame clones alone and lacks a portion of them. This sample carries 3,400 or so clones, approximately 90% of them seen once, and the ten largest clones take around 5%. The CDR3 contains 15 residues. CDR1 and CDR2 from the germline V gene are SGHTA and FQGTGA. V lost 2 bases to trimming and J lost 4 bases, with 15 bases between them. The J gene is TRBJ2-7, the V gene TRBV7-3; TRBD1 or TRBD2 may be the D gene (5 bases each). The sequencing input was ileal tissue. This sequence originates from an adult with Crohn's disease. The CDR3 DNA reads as TGTGCCAGCAGCTTAGCGGCAGGGACCATGTACGAGCAGTACTTC. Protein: CASSLAAGTMYEQYF. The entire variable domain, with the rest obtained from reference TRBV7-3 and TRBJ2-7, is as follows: GAGVSQTPSNKVTEKGKYVELRCDPISGHTALYWYRQSLGQGPEFLIYFQGTGAADDSGLPNDRFFAVRPEGSVSTLKIQRTERGDSAVYLCASSLAAGTMYEQYFGPGTRLTVT.